One TCR beta chain is described in this entry. This clone was detected once. The antigen it recognizes is unknown. Nothing much larger sits one base from this clone, and base qualities are not available. Here V drops 6 bases and J drops 4 bases, and the junction holds 5 bases not matched to any gene. CDR3 length: 15 amino acids, cysteine to phenylalanine. Only CDR3 DNA is held: 45 bases, read in frame from base 1. Reading the germline V gene gives CDR1 MDHEN and CDR2 SYDVKM. TCRbeta CDR3 regions were amplified from genomic DNA using the immunoSEQ Assay, a bias-controlled multiplex PCR. The published analysis was carried out like this. The number of nucleated cells in each sample was estimated from the amplification of reference gene primers within the assay. To quantify the absolute abundance of each unique TCRbeta CDR3 rearrangement, sequence reads were collapsed and filtered. Productive Simpson clonality was computed per sample as the square root of Simpson's diversity index over productive rearrangements. Imported from immuneACCESS, the table was reduced by TCRdb to in-frame sequences with V and J called. These copies leave out some clones; in studies compared against another copy, an unresolved V gene accounts for under half, and the cause of the remainder is not known. V, J and clone size are those of that table, while D and trimming were read from the DNA. The sample table lists fewer than 150,000 clones, roughly nine tenths of them with a count of one. 6% to 9.5% of the sample is held by the ten biggest clonotypes.

A second Seattle source provided samples from volunteer blood donors who had recovered from COVID-19. Collaborating institutions collected whole blood in K2EDTA tubes following their own protocols. For TCRbeta analysis, collaborators shipped samples in one of three forms: frozen whole blood, isolated PBMCs, or DNA extracted from either of those sample types. This sample was taken from a study of blood T cell repertoires in COVID-19 (dated by TCRdb to 2018 to 2020). Turning to the overall study: The collaborator samples originated in the United States, Italy and Spain and spanned the acute and convalescent phases of COVID-19. Samples were obtained from the ongoing ImmuneRACE study (first 160 participants) and from 1,000 to 1,500 subjects provided by 6 global collaborators. The material from the prospective study consisted of cDNA or gDNA derived from T cells, B-cell-depleted T cells, or PBMCs. Nearly every sample came with metadata listing a de-identified subject ID, COVID-19 status, age in years and sex. Where HLA class I and class II types were available, the types were taken from metadata supplied by the sample provider, not from assay-based typing. The dataset comprised deeply sampled blood TCRbeta repertoires from subjects exposed to, actively infected with, or recovered from COVID-19. The repertoires were released in a freely available public database meant as a resource for research on the immune response to SARS-CoV-2.

Overall study outcomes, separate from this receptor: How much clinical and demographic metadata was included differed by source and by participant, and the metadata was provided uncurated.

What was sequenced was peripheral blood. Recombination linked TRBV28 to TRBJ1-5, with 11 junctional bases fitting TRBD1. The TCR originated in an older man who had recovered from COVID-19. This receptor carries the CDR3 CASRRTGGANQPQHF. The DNA reads TGTGCCAGCAGACGGACAGGGGGCGCTAATCAGCCCCAGCATTTT.